This TCR beta chain came from a study of shared clonotypes between healthy human individuals (dated by TCRdb to about 2020). Notes on the research overall: A few men and two women, aged 18 to 49 years, made up the cohort. For each donor, CD4 naive and CD4 memory were each given three plates, CD8 naive was given two plates, and CD8 memory was given one plate. Blood TCR repertoires of roughly five healthy adults were deeply sequenced to estimate repertoire size and the extent of clonotype sharing between individuals. To increase sequencing depth and limit assay-specific biases, TCR repertoire library preparation and sequencing were carried out by different laboratories using diverse techniques. Each donor's leukapheresis produced roughly between roughly 0.9 and 8.9 billion PBMCs. Study-wide conclusions, independent of this receptor: Compared with non-shared clonotypes, the clonotypes found in all four sorted-subset donors had higher generation probabilities. Sharing across a handful of donors was observed for around 5% of naive CD4, over 3% of naive CD8, 2.3% of memory CD4, and over 0.3% of memory CD8 clonotypes. Sampling was restricted to blood, and TCR repertoires in tissue are likely to differ from TCR repertoires in blood. Larger estimated clonotype richness was generally found for naive subsets than for memory subsets. Because the study included a small number of donors, the genetic and exposure-history diversity represented was limited. Pairwise subsampling led to the expectation that sequencing depth would affect the degree of clonotype sharing among donors. Even with the large sequencing depth, rarefaction of the sorted-subset datasets indicated that sequencing was incomplete.

Concerning this clone itself: The antigen it recognizes is unknown. The record has no base qualities; no much larger clone is one base away.

Using the deep immunoSEQ assay, multiplex PCR amplified TCR CDR3 regions from genomic DNA. Extracted genomic DNA from each cell subset was spread evenly across all wells of several immunoSEQ 96-well plates, with each plate serving as a replicate. For sorted subsets, around 0.2 ug genomic DNA, equal to tens of thousands of T cell genomes, was loaded into each replicate PCR. Purified libraries were quantified with a Qubit 3.0 fluorometer, sized on a Bioanalyzer 2100, and re-quantified with the KAPA Library Quantification kit. Each immunoSEQ 96-well plate was sequenced on its own single-read 150-cycle Illumina NextSeq 550 flow cell. Per the original workflow: Because the immunoSEQ output held only junctional sequences and lacked quality scores, the filtering could not match the filtering applied to full-length reads. To assign V/J genes and CDR3, sequences were annotated using PyIR, a Python wrapper for IgBLAST v1.9, with IMGT germline references. Reads with weak V/J assignments (E-value above 1e-6), missing CDR3, stop codons, out-of-frame junctions, or ambiguous translated residues were removed. V3J clonotypes were defined by identical inferred V gene, J gene, and CDR3 amino acid sequence. Percentage overlap between repertoires was calculated by dividing the number of shared unique clonotypes by the size of the smaller repertoire. Three approaches were used to assess repertoire richness: RTK rarefaction, the Chao1 estimator, and Recon v2.1 estimates of unobserved clonotypes. Generation probabilities for all TCRbeta clonotypes obtained by the gDNA method from a few donors were computed using OLGA. Held by TCRdb, this immuneACCESS table contains in-frame sequences only and omits some clones. Under half of the omission traces to an unresolved V gene where checked; the cause of the rest is unknown. V, J and clone size are those of that table, while D and trimming were read from the DNA. For this sample there are around 600,000 clones; approximately 95% appear just once. The top ten clones comprise approximately 0.11% of the sample.

V sheds 5 bases and J sheds 0 bases, leaving 11 bases between their ends. According to the germline V gene (reference sequence), CDR1 reads GTSNPN and CDR2 reads SVGIG. Inclusive of the bounding cysteine and phenylalanine, the CDR3 is 13 residues long. The retained sequence is limited to the CDR3, 39 bases, with the frame set at the first base. For the CD8 naive samples, CD45RO-negative cells were positively selected for CCR7, yielding a CD45RA+CCR7+ population from which TemRA cells were excluded. Healthy HIV-negative adults with no recently reported acute infections or vaccinations were included as donors. Every donor was a Caucasian adult residing in Nashville, Tennessee, USA. Blood was collected by leukapheresis, and PBMCs were isolated by Ficoll-Histopaque density gradient centrifugation and then cryopreserved in liquid nitrogen vapor phase. Purity and quantity of every magnetically sorted T cell population were checked by analytical flow cytometry. From each sorted fraction, genomic DNA was isolated and quantified by UV absorbance on a Nanodrop 2000c.

The sample was naive CD8+ T cells sorted from blood. Explained via the paper, the cell subset or site label denotes: CD45RA+CCR7+. The chain is assembled from TRBV30 and TRBJ2-7; a confident D gene designation cannot be given. The TCR sequence derives from a woman aged 25 to 39 in good health. The CDR3 here reads CAWVNVHSYEQYF. The DNA reads as follows: TGTGCCTGGGTTAATGTGCACTCCTACGAGCAGTACTTC.